A selection of T cell receptor beta chains follows, all from one sample in a study of Ad26.COV2.S vaccination and SARS-CoV-2 variants. The protocol was immunoSEQ multiplex PCR, while the TCRdb copy is restricted to in-frame clones and leaves out a portion. The sample records roughly 350,000 clones, approximately 90% being singletons. The sample here was peripheral blood, taken in a trial of Ad26.COV2.S vaccine versus placebo. Receptors were obtained from a person between 18 and 65 years old who received the Ad26.COV2.S COVID-19 vaccine or a placebo. Each CDR3 is given with its conserved first and last residue. The order of the fields is V gene, J gene, D gene, clone size, CDR3 DNA, CDR3 protein. A D gene is named only where the DNA matches it firmly. The size entry is marked missing in some rows and otherwise reads once, few, many or a size class.

v_call: TRBV7-9; j_call: TRBJ2-7; d_call: NA; clone_size: NA; cdr3_nt: TGTGCCAGCAGACTAGACGGGACACCGACCTACGAGCAGTACTTC; cdr3_aa: CASRLDGTPTYEQYF
v_call: TRBV6-1; j_call: TRBJ2-7; d_call: NA; clone_size: medium-sized; cdr3_nt: TGTGCCAGCAGTGAGTCATCCTACGAGCAGTACTTC; cdr3_aa: CASSESSYEQYF
v_call: TRBV5-1; j_call: TRBJ2-7; d_call: NA; clone_size: NA; cdr3_nt: TGCGCCAGCAGCTTGGCCGTACAGAGCTCCTACGAGCAGTACTTC; cdr3_aa: CASSLAVQSSYEQYF
v_call: TRBV7-2; j_call: TRBJ1-1; d_call: NA; clone_size: NA; cdr3_nt: TGTGCCAGCAGCTTTAGGGGGAACACTGAAGCTTTCTTT; cdr3_aa: CASSFRGNTEAFF
v_call: TRBV11-3; j_call: TRBJ1-3; d_call: NA; clone_size: NA; cdr3_nt: TGTGCCAGCAGCCAAGAGGGGGATTCCGCCATATATTTT; cdr3_aa: CASSQEGDSAIYF
v_call: TRBV28; j_call: TRBJ1-1; d_call: NA; clone_size: few; cdr3_nt: TGTGCCAGCAGTCCCATCCAGGGGATGAACACTGAAGCTTTCTTT; cdr3_aa: CASSPIQGMNTEAFF
v_call: TRBV9; j_call: TRBJ2-2; d_call: TRBD2; clone_size: NA; cdr3_nt: TGTGCCAGCAGCGTTACCAGCGGGGCCAACACCGGGGAGCTGTTTTTT; cdr3_aa: CASSVTSGANTGELFF
v_call: TRBV3-1/TRBV3-2; j_call: TRBJ2-2; d_call: NA; clone_size: NA; cdr3_nt: TGTGCCAGCAGCCAAGTCTTTATCGGGAAGACCGGGGAGCTGTTTTTT; cdr3_aa: CASSQVFIGKTGELFF
v_call: TRBV5-1; j_call: TRBJ2-3; d_call: NA; clone_size: NA; cdr3_nt: TGCGCCAGCAGCCCGGCCTTGGTCACAGATACGCAGTATTTT; cdr3_aa: CASSPALVTDTQYF
v_call: TRBV15; j_call: TRBJ2-5; d_call: NA; clone_size: NA; cdr3_nt: TGTGCCACCAGCAGAGTTCGGGGGTGGGAGACCCAGTACTTC; cdr3_aa: CATSRVRGWETQYF
v_call: TRBV7-8; j_call: TRBJ1-5; d_call: NA; clone_size: NA; cdr3_nt: TGTGCCAGCAGCTTAGCGCTGTGGAGCAATCAGCCCCAGCATTTT; cdr3_aa: CASSLALWSNQPQHF
v_call: TRBV28; j_call: TRBJ1-4; d_call: TRBD1; clone_size: NA; cdr3_nt: TGTGCCAGCAGCCGAAGACAGGGAGGGAATGAAAAACTGTTTTTT; cdr3_aa: CASSRRQGGNEKLFF
v_call: TRBV12-3/TRBV12-4; j_call: TRBJ2-2; d_call: NA; clone_size: NA; cdr3_nt: TGTGCCAGCAGTTTGGTCGAGGGCGGGGAGCTGTTTTTT; cdr3_aa: CASSLVEGGELFF
v_call: TRBV30; j_call: TRBJ1-4; d_call: NA; clone_size: few; cdr3_nt: TGTGCCTGGAGTTCTTATTCGAGTGATGAAAAACTGTTTTTT; cdr3_aa: CAWSSYSSDEKLFF
v_call: TRBV15; j_call: TRBJ1-2; d_call: TRBD1; clone_size: once; cdr3_nt: TGTGCCACCAGCAGAGACAGGGGGACCTATGGCTACACCTTC; cdr3_aa: CATSRDRGTYGYTF
v_call: TRBV6-5; j_call: TRBJ1-6; d_call: TRBD1; clone_size: NA; cdr3_nt: TGTGCCAGCAGTTCCACACAGGGGTCCTATAATTCACCCCTCCACTTT; cdr3_aa: CASSSTQGSYNSPLHF